This T cell receptor (beta chain) was recovered during a study of cytomegalovirus exposure and HLA in healthy donors. Broader study findings: Many donors shared some public TCRs, even though most TCR sequences were rare. Accounts indicate the classifier identified cytomegalovirus status with strong specificity and sensitivity. Researchers reported that a few CMV-associated chains were confirmed in vitro as CMV antigen-specific.

Trimming stripped 1 base from V and 0 bases from J, with 9 bases between. The CDR3 spans 15 residues. Germline V lookup: CDR1 MNHEY, CDR2 SMNVEV (reference sequence). Donors came from a validation cohort of about 120 subjects, distinct from the first 666-subject cohort. Generated by immunoSEQ multiplex PCR, the TCRdb table keeps only in-frame clones and is missing some. The top ten clones hold approximately 4.9% of a sample with about 120,000 clones, roughly 86% of them seen once. A note on this clone: Its antigen is not known.

Specimen: PBMCs. This receptor was identified in a man aged 18-30 years in good health and CMV-seronegative. The chain employs TRBV27 and TRBJ2-5; D is ambiguous. CDR3 amino acids: CASSLLALNQETQYF. In DNA form, the CDR3 reads TGTGCCAGCAGTTTATTGGCCCTCAACCAAGAGACCCAGTACTTC.